This T cell receptor beta chain was captured in a study of PD-1 blockade in classical Hodgkin lymphoma. Trimming shortened V by 4 bases and J by 0 bases, and 13 bases separated the two germline ends. CDR1 is SEHNR and CDR2 is FQNEAQ in the germline V gene (reference sequence). The CDR3 runs 16 residues. On this clone itself: The target antigen is unknown.

Repertoires were generated with immunoSEQ multiplex PCR, while TCRdb's copy carries only in-frame clones and drops some. The repertoire consists of fewer than 80,000 clones, with about two thirds occurring once and the leading ten covering 7.5% to 9.5%. The study's findings and limits: Newly diagnosed patients reportedly had lower baseline TCR diversity than healthy donors. Baseline diversity was lower in partial responders and progressors than complete responders.

Relapses following autologous stem cell transplantation were seen in all patients, with brentuximab vedotin exposure varying. The receptor was derived from a human donor with classical Hodgkin lymphoma. J is TRBJ2-1 and V is TRBV7-9; no clear D gene. The material was peripheral blood mononuclear cells (PBMCs), obtained before the second cycle of nivolumab. The chain's CDR3 is CASSSVLDSSYNEQFF. CDR3 nucleotides: TGTGCCAGCAGCTCCGTGTTGGATAGCTCCTACAATGAGCAGTTCTTC.